This T cell receptor (beta chain) was captured in a study of CD8 T cells in ankylosing spondylitis. V lost 0 bases and J lost 8, with 14 bases in between. The germline gives CDR1 SGHRS, CDR2 YFSETQ. The length of the CDR3 is 15 residues. Making use of molecular barcodes, quantitative 5'-RACE generated TCR beta libraries. From the 5' RACE reads, TCRdb called clonotypes with MiXCR, one entry per CDR3 protein. The sample consists of 220,000 or so distinct CDR3 sequences, over 9.5% of them appearing once. The sample was blood, either unsorted or a sorted T cell fraction (not recorded which). The chain recombines TRBV5-1 with TRBJ1-4, with D unclear. The receptor was derived from a male donor with ankylosing spondylitis or in good health (not recorded which). The CDR3: CASSLGLGINEKLFF. The CDR3 DNA sequence: TGCGCCAGCAGCTTGGGGCTGGGGATTAACGAAAAACTGTTTTTT.